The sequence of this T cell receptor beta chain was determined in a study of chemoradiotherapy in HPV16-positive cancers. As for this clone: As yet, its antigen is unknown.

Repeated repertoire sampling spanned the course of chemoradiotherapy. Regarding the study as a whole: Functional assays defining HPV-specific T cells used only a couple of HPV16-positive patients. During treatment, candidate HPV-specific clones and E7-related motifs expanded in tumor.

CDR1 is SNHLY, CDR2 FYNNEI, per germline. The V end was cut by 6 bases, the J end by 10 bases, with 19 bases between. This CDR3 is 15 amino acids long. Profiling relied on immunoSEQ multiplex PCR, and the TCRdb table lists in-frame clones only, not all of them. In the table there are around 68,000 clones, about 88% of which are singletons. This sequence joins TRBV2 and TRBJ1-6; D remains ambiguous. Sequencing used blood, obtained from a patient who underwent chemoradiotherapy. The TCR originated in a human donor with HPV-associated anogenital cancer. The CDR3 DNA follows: TGTGCCAGCAGCATAAGTATCGGCGCTCGGTCACCCCTCCACTTT. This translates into CASSISIGARSPLHF.